This T cell receptor beta chain was sequenced for a study of shared clonotypes between healthy human individuals. Study context: Researchers drew samples from two women and a few men aged 18 to 49.

Sequencing was performed with immunoSEQ multiplex PCR; in TCRdb, only in-frame clones are kept and a portion is missing. The sample yields roughly 1,500,000 clones, 98% seen once. Sequencing was performed on naive CD4+ T cells sorted from blood. This sample's subset: CD45RA+ positively selected. The sequence derives from a man aged 25 to 40 in good health.

The CDR3 region is CASSESGRNYEQYF. The CDR3 nucleotides read TGCGCCAGCAGTGAGTCCGGGAGGAATTACGAGCAGTACTTC. This chain connects TRBV10-1 to TRBJ2-7; 7 bases map to TRBD2. This CDR3 comprises 14 residues. J was trimmed by 4 bases and V by 0 bases; bases with no gene match: 3. Germline assignment: CDR1 WNHNN and CDR2 SYGVQD (reference sequence).